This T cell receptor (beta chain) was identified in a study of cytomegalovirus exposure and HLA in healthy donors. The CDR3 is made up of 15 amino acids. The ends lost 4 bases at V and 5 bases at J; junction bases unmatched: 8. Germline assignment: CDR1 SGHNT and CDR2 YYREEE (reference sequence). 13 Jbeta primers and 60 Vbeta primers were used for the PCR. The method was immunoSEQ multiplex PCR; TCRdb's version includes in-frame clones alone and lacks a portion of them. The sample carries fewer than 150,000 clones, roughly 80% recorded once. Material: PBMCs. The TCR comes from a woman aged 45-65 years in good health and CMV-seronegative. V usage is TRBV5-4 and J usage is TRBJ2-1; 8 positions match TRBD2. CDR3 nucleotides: TGTGCCAGCAGCCCCTCTAGCGGGTACCACAATGAGCAGTTCTTC. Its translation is CASSPSSGYHNEQFF.